This T cell receptor (beta chain) appears in the sequencing data of a study of T cells in Graves' hyperthyroidism and ophthalmopathy. Of note for this clonotype: What it binds is unknown.

Amplification of TCR beta CDR3 regions was performed using RNA transcripts as template. First-round RT-PCR targeting the TCR CDR3 was performed with the HTBI primer set. TCRdb recomputed calls from the multiplex PCR reads with MiXCR, one row per CDR3 protein. The sample includes around 390,000 distinct CDR3 sequences, roughly 15% seen only once; the top ten take roughly 21%. Regarding the study as a whole: Researchers found most expanded thyroid clonotypes above 0.001 in blood as well. Ophthalmopathy and stable hyperthyroidism were separated by a 13 V-J model.

The germline V gene has CDR1 SGHNT and CDR2 YYREEE (reference sequence). The V and J ends lost 2 bases and 7 bases respectively, with 18 bases between them. The CDR3 is 15 residues long. At least 3 on the Clinical Activity Score was recorded for ophthalmopathy patients, who also had NOSPECS grade at least 4 and duration under 3 months. The sequence was obtained from a woman younger than 45 with Graves' ophthalmopathy. The chain joins TRBV5-4 to TRBJ1-2, with D possibly TRBD1 on 6 matching bases. Input material: blood. CDR3 region: CASSFDYGGPGGYTF. The CDR3 nucleotides are TGTGCCAGCAGCTTTGACTATGGGGGCCCTGGTGGCTACACCTTC. Full variable domain (outside the CDR3, taken from reference TRBV5-4 and TRBJ1-2): ETGVTQSPTHLIKTRGQQVTLRCSSQSGHNTVSWYQQALGQGPQFIFQYYREEENGRGNFPPRFSGLQFPNYSSELNVNALELDDSALYLCASSFDYGGPGGYTFGSGTRLTVV.